This TCR beta chain appears in the sequencing data of a study of cytomegalovirus exposure and HLA in healthy donors. Germline CDR1 and CDR2: SGHRS and YFSETQ. The V gene end was trimmed by 4 bases and the J gene end by 5 bases; junction bases not matched to a gene: 7. This CDR3 is built from 15 residues. With 60 Vbeta and 13 Jbeta primers, the PCR was carried out. Profiling relied on immunoSEQ multiplex PCR, and the TCRdb table lists in-frame clones only, not all of them. The sample includes 150,000 to 200,000 clones, 65% to 85% seen only once; the top ten take 6%. Material for sequencing was PBMCs. The chain links TRBV5-1 to TRBJ2-5, with 11 bases aligning to TRBD2. This TCR derives from a woman younger than 45 in good health and CMV-seropositive. As DNA, the CDR3 is TGCGCCAGCAGCATTACTAGCGGGAGTGTTGAGACCCAGTACTTC. Translation gives CASSITSGSVETQYF.